This T cell receptor (beta chain) was sequenced in a study of regulatory T cells in long-lasting Graves disease. This clonotype appeared many times. Trimming took 5 bases from V and 6 from J, leaving 9 bases between them. This CDR3 has 12 residues. Looked up from germline, CDR1 is SGHTA and CDR2 is FQGNSA. Time point given: newly diagnosed GD, antithyroid drugs for less than 3 months. PBMC-extracted RNA yielded the TCR library. In building TCR beta libraries, iRepertoire HTBI primers were used together with Arm-PCR of CDR3 regions. TCRdb redid the calling of the multiplex PCR reads with MiXCR, one entry per CDR3 protein. The table includes around 450,000 distinct CDR3 sequences, approximately 15% detected once. The same specimen was also included in a second study, on T cells in Graves' hyperthyroidism and ophthalmopathy.

The specimen comprised peripheral blood mononuclear cells (PBMCs), sampled at new diagnosis, from a patient treated with antithyroid drugs. The sequence came from a woman between 40 and 50 years old with Graves disease. The chain recombines TRBV7-2 with TRBJ2-3, with D unresolved. CDR3 bases: TGTGCCAGCAGCCGGGCCGTTGATACGCAGTATTTT. Its translation: CASSRAVDTQYF.